The rows below give T cell receptor beta chains drawn from one sample of a study of cytomegalovirus exposure and HLA in healthy donors. Some clones are missing from TCRdb's copy, which holds only in-frame ones; the method was immunoSEQ multiplex PCR. In the table there are 190,000 or so clones, 75% to 90% of which are singletons. Sequencing was carried out using PBMCs. These receptors were obtained from a man aged 45 to 65 in good health and CMV-seronegative. The conserved cysteine and the conserved F or W are not part of the CDR3 here. Each record gives: V gene, J gene, CDR3 protein.

V: TRBV5-4
J: TRBJ2-7
CDR3: ASSGRDRSYEQY

V: TRBV5-1
J: TRBJ2-2
CDR3: ASSLADGSRELF

V: TRBV4-3
J: TRBJ1-2
CDR3: ASSQGLNRDRPRYT

V: TRBV7-3
J: TRBJ2-1
CDR3: ASSLKPGLDGEQF

V: TRBV19
J: TRBJ1-2
CDR3: ASSSHTGTGYYGYT

V: TRBV7-9
J: TRBJ2-5
CDR3: ASSLRASGQETQY

V: TRBV7-3
J: TRBJ2-1
CDR3: ASSLWVRGGGGEQF

V: TRBV28
J: TRBJ2-5
CDR3: ASHPPTGLQETQY

V: TRBV7-2
J: TRBJ1-5
CDR3: ASSWGQGGNQPQH

V: TRBV6-1
J: TRBJ2-7
CDR3: ASSRQGGSYEQY

V: TRBV18
J: TRBJ2-1
CDR3: ASSWRSGVNEQF

V: TRBV7-2
J: TRBJ1-4
CDR3: ASSLGRSEKLF

V: TRBV7-8
J: TRBJ2-3
CDR3: ASSHGLAGGRGTDTQY

V: TRBV5-1
J: TRBJ1-5
CDR3: ASSLAPTGDQPQH

V: TRBV7-3
J: TRBJ2-3
CDR3: ASSLGLAGTDTQY

V: TRBV6-6
J: TRBJ1-6
CDR3: ASSYPDYNSPLH

V: TRBV9
J: TRBJ2-5
CDR3: ASTATSGGYQETQY

V: TRBV28
J: TRBJ1-1
CDR3: AVSYSTGAKAF

V: TRBV7-9
J: TRBJ2-1
CDR3: SSSLSYGSTYNEQF

V: TRBV30
J: TRBJ1-1
CDR3: AWSPSRGGRTEAF

V: TRBV27
J: TRBJ1-2
CDR3: ASSLAGGISYT

V: TRBV7-9
J: TRBJ2-3
CDR3: SSSFGQGGSGDTQY

V: TRBV6-5
J: TRBJ1-2
CDR3: ASIPADSYYGYT

V: TRBV11-3
J: TRBJ2-7
CDR3: ASSHQGDRDRGQEQY

V: TRBV28
J: TRBJ1-4
CDR3: ASRQAGKGEKLF

V: TRBV5-1
J: TRBJ1-2
CDR3: ASSLAETVNYGYT

V: TRBV28
J: TRBJ2-7
CDR3: ASTTLIRAYQY

V: TRBV5-6
J: TRBJ2-5
CDR3: ASSWQTGGGGETQY

V: TRBV7-3
J: TRBJ2-6
CDR3: ASSLSGSGANVLT

V: TRBV6-5
J: TRBJ2-7
CDR3: ASRKNEIYEQY

V: TRBV18
J: TRBJ2-2
CDR3: ASSRRQGIANTGELF

V: TRBV28
J: NA
CDR3: ASSWTGYEQY

V: TRBV18
J: TRBJ2-7
CDR3: ASSPPRLAGGSEQY

V: TRBV18
J: TRBJ2-3
CDR3: ASSPGMGAVDTQY

V: TRBV7-9
J: TRBJ1-1
CDR3: ASSFPWDTRNEAF

V: TRBV7-3
J: TRBJ2-3
CDR3: ASSLDSFTDTQY

V: TRBV27
J: TRBJ2-3
CDR3: ASSITGGSTQY

V: TRBV28
J: TRBJ2-2
CDR3: ASSFDRGRELF

V: TRBV7-3
J: TRBJ2-7
CDR3: ASSLQSGTANEQY